This T cell receptor beta chain was obtained from a study of identifying expanded T cells in peripheral blood. Sequencing was performed with immunoSEQ multiplex PCR; in TCRdb, only in-frame clones are kept and a portion is missing. Of some 97,000 clones listed, approximately 89% were seen once; the top ten hold about 5.9%. The germline V gene encodes CDR1 LNHDA and CDR2 SQIVND (reference sequence). There are 14 residues in the CDR3. Trimming removed 10 bases from V and 4 bases from J, with 16 bases in between. V is TRBV19 and J is TRBJ1-4; perhaps TRBD1 as D (5 bases). What was sequenced was blood. The receptor comes from a person aged 18 to 75 in good health. The CDR3 DNA follows: TGTGCCACCGGGGGGGGAACCTTTAATGAAAAACTGTTTTTT. This encodes CATGGGTFNEKLFF.